A single sample gave rise to the 15 T cell receptor beta chains below, sequenced in a study of cytomegalovirus exposure and HLA in healthy donors. Assay: immunoSEQ multiplex PCR; the TCRdb copy retains only in-frame clones and omits some. The sample has around 300,000 clones, nearly 90% seen once. The specimen was PBMCs. These receptors all stem from a young man in good health and CMV-seronegative.

V usage is TRBV9 and J usage is TRBJ1-1; D call uncertain. This CDR3 has 13 amino acids. V lost 0 bases and J lost 1, with 4 bases in between. Germline V gene lookup returns CDR1 SGDLS and CDR2 YYNGEE. The CDR3, as DNA: TGTGCCAGCAGCGTAGCCGGGAACACTGAAGCTTTCTTT. The encoded protein is CASSVAGNTEAFF.

The chain carries TRBV14 and TRBJ1-6; TRBD1 is a possible D gene (5 bases). The germline V gene encodes CDR1 SGHDN and CDR2 FVKESK. Trimming took 4 bases from V and 4 from J, leaving 17 bases between them. This CDR3 region has 17 residues. Here the CDR3 reads CASSLQSGLIYNSPLHF. In DNA form, the CDR3 reads TGTGCCAGCAGCCTACAGTCGGGACTGATTTATAATTCACCCCTCCACTTT.

J is TRBJ2-6 and V is TRBV11-3; D is ambiguous. CDR3 length equals 16 residues. Trimming left V 1 base short and J 0 bases short, with 7 bases between. The V gene's germline CDR1 is SGHNT and CDR2 YENEEA. This CDR3 reads CASSLGANSGANVLTF. In DNA form, the CDR3 reads TGTGCCAGCAGCTTAGGGGCGAACTCTGGGGCCAACGTCCTGACTTTC.

The chain joins TRBV7-2 to TRBJ2-1, with 10 bases lining up with TRBD2. Per germline, CDR1 SGHTA and CDR2 FQGNSA. The V gene end was trimmed by 5 bases and the J gene end by 4 bases; junction bases not matched to a gene: 14. The CDR3 has 18 residues. CDR3 in amino acids: CASSKDLSGGAIYNEQFF. The CDR3 nucleotides read TGTGCCAGCAGCAAGGACCTCAGCGGGGGGGCTATATACAATGAGCAGTTCTTC. The variable domain in full, with the rest retrieved from reference TRBV7-2 and TRBJ2-1, is GAGVSQSPSNKVTEKGKDVELRCDPISGHTALYWYRQSLGQGLEFLIYFQGNSAPDKSGLPSDRFSAERTGGSVSTLTIQRTQQEDSAVYLCASSKDLSGGAIYNEQFFGPGTRLTVL.

This chain links TRBV6-1 with TRBJ1-3; unclear D gene. The V and J ends lost 2 bases and 0 bases respectively, with 8 bases between them. The CDR3 contains 15 residues. Germline loops: CDR1 MNHNS, CDR2 SASEGT. CDR3 amino acids: CASSESRASGNTIYF. The CDR3 DNA reads as TGTGCCAGCAGTGAATCGAGGGCCTCTGGAAACACCATATATTTT.

V gene TRBV25-1 combines with J gene TRBJ2-7, with D perhaps TRBD1 (6 bases). The CDR3 sequence is 12 residues long. The germline V and J ends were trimmed by 6 bases and 5 bases, with 11 bases remaining between them. Germline V lookup: CDR1 MGHDK, CDR2 SYGVNS. DNA for the CDR3: TGTGCCAGCAGACAGGGTTTCCACGAGCAGTACTTC. Protein product: CASRQGFHEQYF.

In its sample, this clone was seen once. The chain uses TRBV6-5 and TRBJ1-6; 7 nucleotides agree with TRBD1. V dropped 6 bases and J dropped 3; count of bases not matched to a gene: 5. The length of the CDR3 is 15 residues. Germline CDR1 and CDR2: MNHEY and SVGAGI. CDR3 nucleotide sequence: TGTGCCAGCAGCCGACAGGGCTTCTATAATTCACCCCTCCACTTT. Translated, it gives CASSRQGFYNSPLHF.

The chain employs TRBV7-7 and TRBJ1-2; the match to TRBD1 covers 11 bases. Germline CDR1 SSHAT, CDR2 FNYEAQ (reference sequence). The CDR3 is 14 residues long. Trimming cost V 6 bases and J 7 bases; bases outside gene matches: 7. CDR3 sequence: CASRSGTGGSGYTF. DNA of the CDR3: TGTGCCAGCAGATCCGGGACAGGGGGTAGTGGCTACACCTTC.

The V and J genes are TRBV11-2 and TRBJ1-6; no firm D call. Trimming removed 2 bases at V and 3 bases at J, with 8 bases between. Per germline, CDR1 SGHAT and CDR2 FQNNGV. CDR3 length equals 15 residues. The CDR3 reads CASSLIADYNSPLHF. The DNA for the CDR3 is TGTGCCAGCAGCTTAATCGCAGACTATAATTCACCCCTCCACTTT.

The chain uses TRBV5-5 and TRBJ2-7; D unclear. Trimming cost V 1 base and J 3 bases, with 17 bases left between them. The CDR3 is 16 amino acids. Germline loops: CDR1 SGHKS, CDR2 YYEKEE (reference sequence). CDR3 loop: CASSLFGSLRSYEQYF. CDR3 coding DNA: TGTGCCAGCAGCTTGTTTGGGTCGTTGAGGAGCTACGAGCAGTACTTC. Filled out from reference TRBV5-5 and TRBJ2-7, the complete variable domain reads DAGVTQSPTHLIKTRGQQVTLRCSPISGHKSVSWYQQVLGQGPQFIFQYYEKEERGRGNFPDRFSARQFPNYSSELNVNALLLGDSALYLCASSLFGSLRSYEQYFGPGTRLTVT.

This clone has a handful of counts. This chain joins TRBV13 and TRBJ2-7; tentative D call: TRBD2 (6 bases). The CDR3 is made up of 12 amino acids. Trimming stripped 6 bases from V and 6 bases from J, with 12 bases between. The germline V gene has CDR1 PRHDT and CDR2 FYEKMQ (reference sequence). DNA of the CDR3: TGTGCCAGCAGTTACCTGGGGGGCGAGCAGTACTTC. Its protein is CASSYLGGEQYF.

V gene TRBV5-6 combines with J gene TRBJ2-1; a weak D match, TRBD1 (5 bases). The germline V gene encodes CDR1 SGHDT and CDR2 YYEEEE. This CDR3 region has 16 residues. V gave up 0 bases and J gave up 2 bases, with 12 bases separating them. The CDR3 nucleotides are TGTGCCAGCAGCTTGGAAGGGGCCTACCCCTACAATGAGCAGTTCTTC. It specifies CASSLEGAYPYNEQFF.

The rearrangement uses TRBV18 and TRBJ2-7; 9 bases are shared with TRBD1. V was pared by 2 bases and J by 9 bases, with 11 bases of the junction left unmatched. The germline CDR1 and CDR2 sequences are KGHSH and LQKENI. The CDR3 is 15 residues long. The CDR3, as DNA: TGTGCCAGCTCACCAGGTTTACAGGGGGCTGAGGGGCAGTACTTC. This gives the protein CASSPGLQGAEGQYF.

The J gene is TRBJ1-2, the V gene TRBV7-9; D is uncertain. Trimming stripped 3 bases from V and 6 bases from J, with 14 bases between. The CDR3 has 14 residues. From germline, CDR1 is SEHNR and CDR2 FQNEAQ (reference sequence). The CDR3 region is CASSFVFPSDGYTF. The CDR3 coding sequence is TGTGCCAGCAGCTTCGTCTTCCCCAGCGATGGCTACACCTTC. Full variable domain (rest looked up from reference TRBV7-9 and TRBJ1-2): DTGVSQNPRHKITKRGQNVTFRCDPISEHNRLYWYRQTLGQGPEFLTYFQNEAQLEKSRLLSDRFSAERPKGSFSTLEIQRTEQGDSAMYLCASSFVFPSDGYTFGSGTRLTVV.

This clone appeared once. This chain connects TRBV7-9 to TRBJ1-4; 7 positions match TRBD1. The length of the CDR3 is 13 residues. V shed 5 bases, J shed 15 bases, and the junction held 12 bases outside the gene matches. Germline V CDR1 and CDR2: SEHNR, FQNEAQ (reference sequence). In DNA, the CDR3 is TGTGCCAGCAGCCCTCGGGACAGCCAGGGGGTGTTTTTT. The encoded protein is CASSPRDSQGVFF. The variable domain in full, with the rest retrieved from reference TRBV7-9 and TRBJ1-4, is DTGVSQNPRHKITKRGQNVTFRCDPISEHNRLYWYRQTLGQGPEFLTYFQNEAQLEKSRLLSDRFSAERPKGSFSTLEIQRTEQGDSAMYLCASSPRDSQGVFFGSGTQLSVL.